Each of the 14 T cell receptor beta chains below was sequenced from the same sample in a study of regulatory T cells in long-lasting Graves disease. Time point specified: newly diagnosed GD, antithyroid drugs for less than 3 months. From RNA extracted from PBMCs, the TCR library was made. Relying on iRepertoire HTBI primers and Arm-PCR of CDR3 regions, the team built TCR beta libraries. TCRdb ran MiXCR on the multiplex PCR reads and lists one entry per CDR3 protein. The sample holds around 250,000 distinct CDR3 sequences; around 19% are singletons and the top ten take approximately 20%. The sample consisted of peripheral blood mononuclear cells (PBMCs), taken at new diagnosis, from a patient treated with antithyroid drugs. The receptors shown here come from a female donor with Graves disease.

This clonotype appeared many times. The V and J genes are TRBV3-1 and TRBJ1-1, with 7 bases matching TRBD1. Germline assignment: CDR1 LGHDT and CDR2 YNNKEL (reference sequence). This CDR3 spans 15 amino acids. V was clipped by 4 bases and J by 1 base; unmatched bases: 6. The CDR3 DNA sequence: TGTGCCAGCAGCCCCTTCGGACAGGCGAACACTGAAGCTTTCTTT. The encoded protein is CASSPFGQANTEAFF.

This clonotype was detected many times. This CDR3 is CASSEEGVVRTDSPYEQYF. DNA of the CDR3: TGTGCCAGCAGTGAAGAGGGGGTTGTACGGACAGATAGTCCCTACGAGCAGTACTTC. The chain joins TRBV6-1 to TRBJ2-7, with D possibly being TRBD1 (6 bases). The ends were cut back, 1 base at V and 2 bases at J, with 24 bases in the middle. This CDR3 comprises 19 residues. In germline, CDR1 is MNHNS, CDR2 SASEGT.

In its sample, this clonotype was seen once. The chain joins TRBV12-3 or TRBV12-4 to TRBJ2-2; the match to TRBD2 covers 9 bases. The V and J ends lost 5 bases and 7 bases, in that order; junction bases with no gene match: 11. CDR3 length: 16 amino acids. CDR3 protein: CASSPPLAGVRGELFF. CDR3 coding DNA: TGTGCCAGCAGTCCCCCATTAGCGGGAGTTCGCGGGGAGCTGTTTTTT.

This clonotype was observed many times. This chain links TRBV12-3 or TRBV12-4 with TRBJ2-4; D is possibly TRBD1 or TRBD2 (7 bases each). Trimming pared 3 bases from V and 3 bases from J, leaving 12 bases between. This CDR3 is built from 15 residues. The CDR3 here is CASSFRGGGKNIQYF. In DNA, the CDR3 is TGTGCCAGCAGTTTCAGGGGGGGAGGCAAAAACATTCAGTACTTC.

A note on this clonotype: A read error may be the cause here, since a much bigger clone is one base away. The CDR3, as DNA: TGCGGTGCCCCGGGACAGAGGGAAAAACTGTTTTTT. Its protein is CGAPGQREKLFF. This chain links TRBV20-1 with TRBJ1-4; 7 bases line up with TRBD1. The V gene's germline CDR1 is DFQATT and CDR2 SNEGSKA (reference sequence). The CDR3 is made up of 12 amino acids.

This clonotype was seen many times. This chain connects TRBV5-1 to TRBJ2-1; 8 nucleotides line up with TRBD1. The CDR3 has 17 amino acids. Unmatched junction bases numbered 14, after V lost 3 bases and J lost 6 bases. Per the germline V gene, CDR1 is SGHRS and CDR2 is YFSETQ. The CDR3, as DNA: TGCGCCAGCAGCTGGACCCCGGGACAGGAGGGGGTCAATGAGCAGTTCTTC. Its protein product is CASSWTPGQEGVNEQFF.

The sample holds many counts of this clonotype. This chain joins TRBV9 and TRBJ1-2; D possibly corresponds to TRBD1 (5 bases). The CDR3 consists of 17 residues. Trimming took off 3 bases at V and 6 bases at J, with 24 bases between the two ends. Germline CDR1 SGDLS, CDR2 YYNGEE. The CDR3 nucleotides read TGTGCCAGCAGCGCCGACCACGGCAGGGCCCTCCTTCATGGCTACACCTTC. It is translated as CASSADHGRALLHGYTF.

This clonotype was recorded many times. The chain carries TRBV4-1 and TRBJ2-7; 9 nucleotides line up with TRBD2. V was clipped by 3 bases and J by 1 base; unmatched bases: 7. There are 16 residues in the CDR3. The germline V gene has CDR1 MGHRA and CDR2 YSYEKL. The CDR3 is CASSQPSGTPSYEQYF. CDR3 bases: TGCGCCAGCAGCCAGCCTAGCGGGACTCCTTCCTACGAGCAGTACTTC.

The CDR3 loop is CSARRESSYNEQFF. The CDR3 region has the DNA TGCAGTGCTAGGCGGGAGAGCTCCTACAATGAGCAGTTCTTC. The chain links TRBV20-1 to TRBJ2-1; 7 bases are a match to TRBD2. Germline V gives CDR1 DFQATT, CDR2 SNEGSKA (reference sequence). V shed 3 bases and J 0 bases; nucleotides not matched to a gene: 2. The CDR3 runs to 14 residues.

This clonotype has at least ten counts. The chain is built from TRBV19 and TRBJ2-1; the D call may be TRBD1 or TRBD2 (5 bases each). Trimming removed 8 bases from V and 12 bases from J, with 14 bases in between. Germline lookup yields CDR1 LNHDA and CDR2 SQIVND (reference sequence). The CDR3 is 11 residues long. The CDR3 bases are TGTGCCAGTCGGGCCGGGGCGGTGCAGTTCTTC. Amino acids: CASRAGAVQFF.

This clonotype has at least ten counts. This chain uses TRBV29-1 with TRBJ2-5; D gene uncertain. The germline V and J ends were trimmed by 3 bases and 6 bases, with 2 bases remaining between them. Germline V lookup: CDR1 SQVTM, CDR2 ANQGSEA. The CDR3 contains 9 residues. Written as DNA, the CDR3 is TGCAGCGTTGATAAGACCCAGTACTTC. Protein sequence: CSVDKTQYF.

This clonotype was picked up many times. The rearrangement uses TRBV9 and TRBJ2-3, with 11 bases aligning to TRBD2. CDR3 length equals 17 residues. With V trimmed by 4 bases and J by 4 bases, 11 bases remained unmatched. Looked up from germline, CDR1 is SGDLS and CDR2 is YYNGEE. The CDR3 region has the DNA TGTGCCAGCAGCACGACACTAGCGGGGGTGGGCGCAGATACGCAGTATTTT. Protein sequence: CASSTTLAGVGADTQYF.

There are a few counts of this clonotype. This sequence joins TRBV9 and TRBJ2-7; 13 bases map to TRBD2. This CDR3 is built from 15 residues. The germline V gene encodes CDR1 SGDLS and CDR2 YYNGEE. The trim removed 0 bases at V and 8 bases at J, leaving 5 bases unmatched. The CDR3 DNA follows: TGTGCCAGCAGCGTAGAGGGGACTAGCGGGAATAAGCAGTACTTC. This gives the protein CASSVEGTSGNKQYF.

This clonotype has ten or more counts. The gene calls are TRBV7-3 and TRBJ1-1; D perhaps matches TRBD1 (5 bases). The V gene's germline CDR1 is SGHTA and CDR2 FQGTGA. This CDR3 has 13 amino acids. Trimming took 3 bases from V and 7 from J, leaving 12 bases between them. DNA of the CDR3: TGTGCCAGCAGCTTGACGAGTCAGGGTGAAGCTTTCTTT. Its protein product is CASSLTSQGEAFF.